Shown below are 30 T cell receptor beta chains from a single sample sequenced in a study of sequential checkpoint blockade in melanoma. The treatment is: randomized to nivolumab then ipilimumab (arm A) or the reverse (arm B). Here immunoSEQ multiplex PCR was the method, and the copy in TCRdb shows in-frame clones only, minus some. The top ten clones hold 15% to 20% of a sample with under 15,000 clones, about 28% of them seen once. This material consisted of tumor tissue (inferred from file names), taken from a patient given nivolumab and ipilimumab in sequence. Receptors were obtained from a human donor with melanoma.

This clone was seen only a few times. The V call is TRBV11-3, the J call TRBJ2-7; D unresolved. Trimming left V 3 bases short and J 2 bases short, with 11 bases between. In germline, CDR1 is SGHNT, CDR2 YENEEA. There are 14 residues in the CDR3. The CDR3: CASSLGIRTYEQYF. The DNA for the CDR3 is TGTGCCAGCAGCTTGGGGATCCGTACCTACGAGCAGTACTTC. Filled out from reference TRBV11-3 and TRBJ2-7, the complete variable domain reads EAGVVQSPRYKIIEKKQPVAFWCNPISGHNTLYWYLQNLGQGPELLIRYENEEAVDDSQLPKDRFSAERLKGVDSTLKIQPAELGDSAVYLCASSLGIRTYEQYFGPGTRLTVT.

This clone occurred a few times. This rearrangement joins TRBV23-1 to TRBJ1-4; no clear D. Being an ORF, TRBV23-1 has a function that is uncertain. There are 15 residues in the CDR3. The V gene lost 6 bases and the J gene lost 8 bases, with 19 bases spanning the gap. CDR3 DNA: TGCGCCAGCAGCCAAGATCGGAGTTTAAGGGAAAAACTGTTTTTT. Protein: CASSQDRSLREKLFF.

The rearrangement joins TRBV28 to TRBJ2-3; TRBD2 matches at 9 bases. Germline V gene data show CDR1 as MDHEN and CDR2 as SYDVKM. V lost 3 bases and J lost 0; bases outside the gene matches: 4. The CDR3 length is 16 residues. The CDR3: CASSFSLAGSTDTQYF. The CDR3 DNA sequence: TGTGCCAGCAGTTTCTCGCTAGCGGGGAGCACAGATACGCAGTATTTT.

This clone was detected only a few times. V and J are TRBV28 and TRBJ1-1; D is undetermined. CDR3 length equals 15 residues. Trimming took 3 bases from V and 8 from J, leaving 19 bases between them. The germline V gene has CDR1 MDHEN and CDR2 SYDVKM. The CDR3 region is CASSFTLMTNAEAFF. The CDR3 nucleotides are TGTGCCAGCAGTTTCACCCTCATGACAAACGCCGAAGCTTTCTTT. The full variable domain, in which reference TRBV28 and TRBJ1-1 provide the parts outside the CDR3, is DVKVTQSSRYLVKRTGEKVFLECVQDMDHENMFWYRQDPGLGLRLIYFSYDVKMKEKGDIPEGYSVSREKKERFSLILESASTNQTSMYLCASSFTLMTNAEAFFGQGTRLTVV.

In its sample, this clone was seen a few times. The CDR3 sequence is CASSRRTFPVGEQYF. The DNA for the CDR3 is TGCGCCAGCAGCCGTCGGACCTTCCCGGTGGGGGAGCAGTACTTC. The chain uses TRBV4-1 and TRBJ2-7; no clear D. V was clipped by 4 bases and J by 7 bases, with 20 bases between them. The CDR3 contains 15 residues. Germline CDR1 MGHRA, CDR2 YSYEKL.

The rearrangement links TRBV11-3 to TRBJ1-1, with TRBD1 identical over 8 bases. V lost 3 bases, J lost 8 bases, and 8 bases stayed unmatched. The CDR3 loop spans 14 amino acids. The germline V gene has CDR1 SGHNT and CDR2 YENEEA. The CDR3 DNA is TGTGCCAGCAGCTTGCCCGGACAGGGCTTGGAAGCTTTCTTT. As protein: CASSLPGQGLEAFF.

The genes are TRBV19 and TRBJ2-1; unclear D gene. Germline CDR1 reads LNHDA; CDR2 reads SQIVND (reference sequence). The CDR3 totals 13 residues. Deletions cut 5 bases from V and 5 bases from J, with 10 bases between. Written as DNA, the CDR3 is TGTGCCAGTAGTCTCCCGCAGCACAATGAGCAGTTCTTC. Translation: CASSLPQHNEQFF. Filled out from reference TRBV19 and TRBJ2-1, the complete variable domain reads DGGITQSPKYLFRKEGQNVTLSCEQNLNHDAMYWYRQDPGQGLRLIYYSQIVNDFQKGDIAEGYSVSREKKESFPLTVTSAQKNPTAFYLCASSLPQHNEQFFGPGTRLTVL.

The V call is TRBV12-5, the J call TRBJ1-1; D gene ambiguous. This CDR3 has 13 amino acids. Per germline, CDR1 LGHNT and CDR2 FRNRAP. The CDR3 sequence is CASQPTLNTEAFF. DNA of the CDR3: TGTGCCTCCCAACCAACCTTGAACACTGAAGCTTTCTTT.

The J gene is TRBJ2-5, the V gene TRBV14, with D uncertain. V shed 4 bases and J shed 1 base, with 13 bases lying between them. Germline V gives CDR1 SGHDN, CDR2 FVKESK. This CDR3 spans 15 amino acids. CDR3 DNA: TGTGCCAGCAGCCTAGTGGGCACGATCCAAGAGACCCAGTACTTC. Translation: CASSLVGTIQETQYF.

This clone showed up just a few times. The V and J genes are TRBV7-5 and TRBJ2-7; the table calls TRBD1, which could not be checked here. TRBV7-5 is designated a pseudogene. The CDR3 loop spans 15 amino acids. CDR3 amino acids: CASSTAGTGRYEQYF. The CDR3 nucleotides are TGTGCCAGCAGCACAGCCGGGACAGGGAGGTACGAGCAGTACTTC.

The chain employs TRBV14 and TRBJ2-1; 8 bases match TRBD2. The germline V gene has CDR1 SGHDN and CDR2 FVKESK. With 3 bases clipped from V and 8 bases from J, the junction kept 6 bases outside the gene matches. This CDR3 has 14 residues. The CDR3 DNA follows: TGTGCCAGCAGCCAGGGACTAGTTGGGGATGAGCAGTTCTTC. It specifies CASSQGLVGDEQFF. The variable domain in full, with the rest retrieved from reference TRBV14 and TRBJ2-1, is EAGVTQFPSHSVIEKGQTVTLRCDPISGHDNLYWYRRVMGKEIKFLLHFVKESKQDESGMPNNRFLAERTGGTYSTLKVQPAELEDSGVYFCASSQGLVGDEQFFGPGTRLTVL.

The V and J genes are TRBV7-7 and TRBJ2-1; 14 nucleotides line up with TRBD2. The CDR3 sequence is 18 residues long. With V trimmed by 2 bases and J by 7 bases, 10 bases remained unmatched. Per the germline V gene, CDR1 is SSHAT and CDR2 is FNYEAQ (reference sequence). CDR3 amino acids: CASSLITRLAGGPNEQFF. The CDR3, as DNA: TGTGCCAGCAGCTTAATTACCCGACTAGCGGGGGGGCCAAATGAGCAGTTCTTC.

This chain uses TRBV25-1 with TRBJ1-2; D unclear. The CDR3 totals 13 residues. The germline V gene has CDR1 MGHDK and CDR2 SYGVNS. V lost 2 bases to trimming and J lost 7 bases, with 11 bases between them. CDR3 sequence (DNA): TGTGCCAGCAGTGAACCTTCTACGCCTGGCTACACCTTC. Protein: CASSEPSTPGYTF.

This clone was seen a few times. This chain joins TRBV6-8 and TRBJ1-1; D is possibly TRBD1 (6 bases). This CDR3 is built from 14 residues. Germline V gives CDR1 MNHGY, CDR2 SAAAGT. Trimming left V 2 bases short and J 5 bases short, with 12 bases between. This chain's CDR3 is CASSYPGHATEAFF. Here the CDR3 DNA reads TGTGCCAGCAGTTACCCGGGACACGCAACTGAAGCTTTCTTT.

The J gene is TRBJ2-2, the V gene TRBV5-1, with a weak D call TRBD2 (6 bases). With 4 bases removed from V and 4 bases from J, the gap between germline ends came to 17 bases. The germline gives CDR1 SGHRS, CDR2 YFSETQ. The CDR3 loop spans 16 amino acids. CDR3 region: CASSPRAPGSTGELFF. CDR3 bases: TGCGCCAGCAGCCCGAGGGCCCCCGGGAGCACCGGGGAGCTGTTTTTT.

This CDR3 is CASSSRQGVTYNEQFF. CDR3 in DNA: TGCGCCAGCAGCTCGCGACAGGGGGTCACGTACAATGAGCAGTTCTTC. This chain uses TRBV5-1 with TRBJ2-1, with TRBD1 matching 9 bases. The CDR3 is 16 amino acids. V lost 3 bases, J lost 4 bases, and 8 bases stayed unmatched. CDR1 and CDR2 (germline): SGHRS, YFSETQ.

The chain couples TRBV6-8 to TRBJ1-2; no firm D call. Germline CDR1 and CDR2: MNHGY and SAAAGT. Trimming left V 5 bases short and J 4 bases short, with 8 bases between. The CDR3 consists of 12 residues. The CDR3 spells CASSRGGYGYTF. The CDR3 coding sequence is TGTGCCAGCAGTCGGGGAGGCTATGGCTACACCTTC.

This clone was counted many times. J is TRBJ1-2 and V is TRBV11-3; 7 nucleotides match TRBD1. From germline, CDR1 is SGHNT and CDR2 YENEEA. With 3 bases clipped from V and 4 bases from J, the junction kept 5 bases outside the gene matches. The CDR3 runs 14 residues. CDR3 bases: TGTGCCAGCAGCTTGGAGGCAGGGGGCTATGGCTACACCTTC. Translation gives CASSLEAGGYGYTF.

V usage is TRBV1 and J usage is TRBJ2-7; TRBD2, the table's D call, was not compared with the DNA. TRBV1 is labeled a pseudogene. There are 14 residues in the CDR3. This chain's CDR3 is CTSSPIAGSYEQYV. The CDR3 DNA reads as TGCACCAGCAGCCCAATAGCGGGGTCCTACGAGCAGTACGTC.

This clone was found a few times. Its ends do not fully match the called genes, so a read error is possible. Some base is ambiguous or went unread, and X replaces its residue. The chain couples TRBV11-3 to TRBJ1-4, with a weak D call TRBD1 (5 bases). CDR1 SGHNT and CDR2 YENEEA come from the germline V gene. CDR3 length: 15 amino acids. CDR3 sequence (DNA): TGTGCCAGCAGCCCGGTGGACGGGACTAATGAAAAAYTGTTTTTT. It is translated as CASSPVDGTNEKXFF. The full CDR3 sequence reads CASSPVDGTNEKLFF.

V gene TRBV19 combines with J gene TRBJ1-2, with 8 nucleotides matching TRBD1. The CDR3 extends over 14 amino acids. CDR1 and CDR2 (germline): LNHDA, SQIVND (reference sequence). Germline trimming cut 4 bases from V and 5 bases from J; bases unmatched to any gene: 6. The CDR3: CASSTQGARYGYTF. The CDR3 region has the DNA TGTGCCAGTAGTACCCAGGGGGCGCGGTATGGCTACACCTTC.

This clone was seen a handful of times. The gene calls are TRBV7-4 and TRBJ1-5; TRBD1 might be the D (6 bases). The CDR3 loop spans 13 amino acids. V gave up 5 bases and J gave up 4 bases, with 9 bases separating them. The V gene's germline CDR1 is SGHVT and CDR2 SQSDAQ. The DNA of the CDR3 is TGTGCCAGCAGCACTACAGGGAATCAGCCCCAGCATTTT. It specifies CASSTTGNQPQHF. The variable domain in full, with the rest retrieved from reference TRBV7-4 and TRBJ1-5, is GAGVSQSPRYKVAKRGRDVALRCDSISGHVTLYWYRQTLGQGSEVLTYSQSDAQRDKSGRPSGRFSAERPERSVSTLKIQRTEQGDSAVYLCASSTTGNQPQHFGDGTRLSIL.

The chain is built from TRBV5-1 and TRBJ2-2, with 10 nucleotides matching TRBD2. The V gene end was trimmed by 3 bases and the J gene end by 4 bases; junction bases not matched to a gene: 3. This CDR3 has 15 residues. Germline lookup yields CDR1 SGHRS and CDR2 YFSETQ. CDR3 sequence reads: CASSWGTSATGELFF. The CDR3 DNA reads as TGCGCCAGCAGCTGGGGGACTAGCGCCACCGGGGAGCTGTTTTTT.

The rearrangement joins TRBV1 to TRBJ2-1; TRBD2, the table's D call, lacks a check against the DNA. TRBV1 is recorded as a pseudogene. This CDR3 is 13 amino acids long. CDR3 sequence (DNA): TGCGCCAGCAGCCCCAAGATCGTGGGGGGGCCGTTCTTC. This encodes CASSPKIVGGPFF.

A single count supports this clone. The chain couples TRBV1 to TRBJ2-3. TRBV1 corresponds to a pseudogene. The length of the CDR3 is 17 residues. The CDR3: CASSQEWARSITDTQYF. CDR3 sequence (DNA): TGCGCCAGCAGCCAAGAATGGGCTAGATCGATCACAGATACGCAGTATTTT.

The sample holds a few counts of this clone. The chain couples TRBV11-3 to TRBJ2-5, with 7 bases lining up with TRBD2. Germline CDR1 SGHNT, CDR2 YENEEA. Trimming cost V 5 bases and J 4 bases; bases outside gene matches: 19. The length of the CDR3 is 18 residues. CDR3 in DNA: TGTGCCAGCAGCCACACCACAGCGGGGACTTACCCCGGAGAGACCCAGTACTTC. Amino acids: CASSHTTAGTYPGETQYF.

The chain carries TRBV10-2 and TRBJ1-4, with D maybe TRBD1 (6 bases). The CDR3 covers 14 residues. The ends were cut back, 8 bases at V and 4 bases at J, with 14 bases in the middle. The germline CDR1 and CDR2 sequences are WSHSY and SAAADI. The CDR3 region is CASVAGTLNEKLFF. CDR3 bases: TGCGCCAGCGTCGCCGGGACACTTAATGAAAAACTGTTTTTT.

This chain links TRBV19 with TRBJ1-1; D gene unclear. This CDR3 is 13 amino acids long. CDR1 and CDR2 (germline): LNHDA, SQIVND (reference sequence). Trimming removed 5 bases from V and 1 base from J, with 8 bases in between. Written as DNA, the CDR3 is TGTGCCAGTAGTCATGACGGGAACACTGAAGCTTTCTTT. Translating it yields CASSHDGNTEAFF.

This clone was detected ten times or more. This chain connects TRBV6-8 to TRBJ1-2; D possibly corresponds to TRBD1 (6 bases). Trimming took 8 bases from V and 8 from J, leaving 18 bases between them. The CDR3 contains 13 residues. Germline V gene data show CDR1 as MNHGY and CDR2 as SAAAGT. CDR3 residues: CASHRALTSGYTF. For the CDR3, the DNA is TGTGCCAGCCACAGGGCCCTCACGTCGGGCTACACCTTC.

The chain has TRBV5-1 and TRBJ1-3; D remains unclear. Germline V gives CDR1 SGHRS, CDR2 YFSETQ. The CDR3 spans 15 residues. Trimming cost V 4 bases and J 4 bases, with 15 bases left between them. CDR3 bases: TGCGCCAGCAGCGTAAGGACTGCCGCAGGAAACACCATATATTTT. It specifies CASSVRTAAGNTIYF. The entire variable domain, with the rest obtained from reference TRBV5-1 and TRBJ1-3, is as follows: KAGVTQTPRYLIKTRGQQVTLSCSPISGHRSVSWYQQTPGQGLQFLFEYFSETQRNKGNFPGRFSGRQFSNSRSEMNVSTLELGDSALYLCASSVRTAAGNTIYFGEGSWLTVV.